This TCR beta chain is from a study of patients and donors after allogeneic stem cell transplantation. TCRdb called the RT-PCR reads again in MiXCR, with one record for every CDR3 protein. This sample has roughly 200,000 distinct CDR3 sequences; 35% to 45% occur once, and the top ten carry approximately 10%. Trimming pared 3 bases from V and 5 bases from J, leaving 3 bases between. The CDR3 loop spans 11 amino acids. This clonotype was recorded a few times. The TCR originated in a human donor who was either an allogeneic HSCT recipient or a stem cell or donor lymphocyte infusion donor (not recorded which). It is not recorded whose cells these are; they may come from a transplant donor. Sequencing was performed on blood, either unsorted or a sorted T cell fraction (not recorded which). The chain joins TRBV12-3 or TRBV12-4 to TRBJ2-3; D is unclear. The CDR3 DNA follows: TGTGCCAGCAGTTTGAAAGATACGCAGTATTTT. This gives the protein CASSLKDTQYF.